These 23 T cell receptor beta chains share one sample of origin, sequenced in a study of T cells after yellow fever vaccination. Each CDR3 protein is one row after TCRdb ran MiXCR on the 5' RACE reads. The table includes some 300,000 distinct CDR3 sequences, 7.5% to 9.5% detected once. Material: CD4+ T cells sorted from PBMCs, obtained 5 days after the yellow fever booster vaccination. These TCRs come from a man younger than 35 who received the YFV17D yellow fever vaccine.

This clonotype was detected only a few times. This chain links TRBV6-1 with TRBJ1-1; D remains ambiguous. The CDR3 has 13 amino acids. Germline V gives CDR1 MNHNS, CDR2 SASEGT. The V gene lost 0 bases and the J gene lost 5 bases, with 7 bases spanning the gap. As DNA, the CDR3 is TGTGCCAGCAGTGAAGCGCTGCGTACTGAAGCTTTCTTT. It specifies CASSEALRTEAFF.

Here the CDR3 DNA reads TGTGCCAGCAGCTTTACGACCGGGACAGGGAGTTCTGAAGCTTTCTTT. It yields the protein CASSFTTGTGSSEAFF. The chain is built from TRBV5-6 and TRBJ1-1; 9 bases align to TRBD1. Germline CDR1 reads SGHDT; CDR2 reads YYEEEE. CDR3 length: 16 residues. The V and J ends lost 2 bases and 6 bases, in that order; junction bases with no gene match: 11.

This clonotype was picked up a small number of times. J is TRBJ2-3 and V is TRBV4-3; D possibly corresponds to TRBD2 (5 bases). Germline V CDR1 and CDR2: LGHNA, YSLEER. The V end was cut by 0 bases, the J end by 6 bases, with 16 bases between. This CDR3 is 16 amino acids long. The CDR3 bases are TGCGCCAGCAGCCAAGAAGCGACTACAACCGTCGATACGCAGTATTTT. The encoded protein is CASSQEATTTVDTQYF.

The chain joins TRBV25-1 to TRBJ1-4; TRBD1 might be the D (5 bases). Germline V gene data show CDR1 as MGHDK and CDR2 as SYGVNS. The germline V and J ends were trimmed by 4 bases and 6 bases, with 21 bases remaining between them. The CDR3 has 17 amino acids. CDR3 coding DNA: TGTGCCAGCAGTGGCCGCCGGGGGTGGGACTTATATGAAAAACTGTTTTTT. This codes for CASSGRRGWDLYEKLFF.

A few counts support this clonotype. This chain links TRBV5-1 with TRBJ2-1, with 8 bases identical to TRBD2. Germline loops: CDR1 SGHRS, CDR2 YFSETQ. Trimming at V came to 0 bases and at J to 8 bases, leaving 7 bases not matched to a gene. The CDR3 is 15 amino acids. The CDR3 is CASSLVGTSFDEQFF. CDR3 in DNA: TGCGCCAGCAGCTTGGTTGGGACTAGTTTTGATGAGCAGTTCTTC.

The chain joins TRBV10-3 to TRBJ2-2, with 7 bases that match TRBD1. This CDR3 is built from 15 residues. After removal of 6 bases from V and 0 bases from J, the junction contained 4 bases not matched to a gene. Germline V gives CDR1 ENHRY, CDR2 SYGVKD. CDR3 bases: TGTGCCATCAGGAGGACAGGATCGAACACCGGGGAGCTGTTTTTT. Its protein is CAIRRTGSNTGELFF.

This clonotype was detected ten times or more. The V and J genes are TRBV9 and TRBJ2-3; D call uncertain. From germline, CDR1 is SGDLS and CDR2 YYNGEE. The length of the CDR3 is 13 residues. Between the trimmed V and J ends, which lost 0 bases and 5 bases, there was a span of 7 bases. This CDR3 is CASSVGQLDTQYF. The CDR3 nucleotides are TGTGCCAGCAGCGTAGGGCAACTAGATACGCAGTATTTT. The full variable domain, in which reference TRBV9 and TRBJ2-3 provide the parts outside the CDR3, is DSGVTQTPKHLITATGQRVTLRCSPRSGDLSVYWYQQSLDQGLQFLIQYYNGEERAKGNILERFSAQQFPDLHSELNLSSLELGDSALYFCASSVGQLDTQYFGPGTRLTVL.

This chain links TRBV20-1 with TRBJ2-1; D gene unclear. The CDR3 has 15 amino acids. Trimming removed 0 bases from V and 7 bases from J, with 16 bases in between. Germline CDR1 DFQATT, CDR2 SNEGSKA (reference sequence). CDR3 bases: TGCAGTGCTAGAGATGCCACAAACTTCGGGAATGAGCAGTTCTTC. The encoded protein is CSARDATNFGNEQFF.

There are a few counts of this clonotype. This sequence joins TRBV7-2 and TRBJ2-5, with a weak D call TRBD1 (6 bases). The CDR3 covers 16 residues. The V end was cut by 4 bases, the J end by 5 bases, with 20 bases between. Germline lookup yields CDR1 SGHTA and CDR2 FQGNSA. The CDR3 here is CASSSPPISRGETQYF. In DNA, the CDR3 is TGTGCCAGCAGCTCCCCCCCAATCTCAAGGGGGGAGACCCAGTACTTC.

This chain joins TRBV20-1 and TRBJ1-5; 8 bases align to TRBD1. V lost 5 bases, J lost 5 bases, and 8 bases stayed unmatched. Germline CDR1 reads DFQATT; CDR2 reads SNEGSKA (reference sequence). The CDR3 covers 14 residues. Here the CDR3 DNA reads TGCAGTGCTTCACGGACAGGGCTGGATCAGCCCCAGCATTTT. It yields the protein CSASRTGLDQPQHF.

The genes are TRBV7-2 and TRBJ1-5; weak D call: TRBD1 (6 bases). Germline V lookup: CDR1 SGHTA, CDR2 FQGNSA. Trimming left V 3 bases short and J 2 bases short, with 11 bases between. The CDR3 has 15 residues. The CDR3 region is CASSFSGAGNQPQHF. CDR3 nucleotides: TGTGCCAGCAGCTTTTCGGGGGCAGGCAATCAGCCCCAGCATTTT. Using reference TRBV7-2 and TRBJ1-5 for the parts outside the CDR3, the full variable domain is GAGVSQSPSNKVTEKGKDVELRCDPISGHTALYWYRQSLGQGLEFLIYFQGNSAPDKSGLPSDRFSAERTGGSVSTLTIQRTQQEDSAVYLCASSFSGAGNQPQHFGDGTRLSIL.

Worth noting for this clonotype: At one boundary the junction diverges from the germline segment, which might be a read error. This chain uses TRBV11-3 with TRBJ2-2; a weak D match, TRBD2 (5 bases). CDR1 and CDR2 from the germline V gene are SGHNT and YENEEA. The CDR3 is 16 residues long. CDR3 coding DNA: TGTGCCAGCAGCTTAGGCGGTTCCGCGAACACCGGGGAGCTGATTTTT. Its protein is CASSLGGSANTGELIF.

This clonotype appeared a few times. The gene calls are TRBV7-2 and TRBJ2-7; 8 bases agree with TRBD1. CDR3 length: 13 amino acids. Germline V lookup: CDR1 SGHTA, CDR2 FQGNSA. Trimming removed 1 base from V and 4 bases from J; junction bases left unmatched: 0. Written as DNA, the CDR3 is TGTGCCAGCAGCTTAGGGACAGGGTACGAGCAGTACGTC. Translating it yields CASSLGTGYEQYV.

The chain joins TRBV18 to TRBJ1-5; no clear D. Germline lookup yields CDR1 KGHSH and CDR2 LQKENI. This CDR3 is 12 amino acids long. V dropped 6 bases and J dropped 4 bases, with 7 bases sitting between them. The CDR3 DNA is TGTGCCAGCTCCCCGAGGAATCAGCCCCAGCATTTT. Protein: CASSPRNQPQHF.

The rearrangement uses TRBV20-1 and TRBJ1-2; no reliable D call. Germline V gene lookup returns CDR1 DFQATT and CDR2 SNEGSKA (reference sequence). This CDR3 has 12 amino acids. V was pared by 5 bases and J by 1 base, with 8 bases between. CDR3 region: CSAPTHNYGYTF. The CDR3 nucleotides read TGCAGTGCTCCGACCCATAACTATGGCTACACCTTC.

The genes are TRBV7-3 and TRBJ2-3, with D possibly being TRBD2 (6 bases). Germline V gene sequence: CDR1 SGHTA, CDR2 FQGTGA. V dropped 1 base and J dropped 1 base, with 24 bases sitting between them. CDR3 length: 20 residues. CDR3 protein: CASSLRRQRNPWGGTDTQYF. CDR3 coding DNA: TGTGCCAGCAGCTTAAGAAGGCAGCGGAATCCTTGGGGGGGCACAGATACGCAGTATTTT.

The CDR3: CASSFQGSAEAFF. The CDR3 DNA reads as TGTGCCAGCAGCTTCCAGGGAAGCGCTGAAGCTTTCTTT. The chain uses TRBV7-9 and TRBJ1-1, with D possibly being TRBD1 (5 bases). The CDR3 totals 13 residues. Germline lookup yields CDR1 SEHNR and CDR2 FQNEAQ (reference sequence). Trimming removed 3 bases at V and 6 bases at J, with 11 bases between.

This clonotype was seen at least ten times. J is TRBJ2-7 and V is TRBV6-2 or TRBV6-3; 10 positions match TRBD1. This CDR3 region has 14 residues. Per germline, CDR1 MNHEY and CDR2 SVGEGT. V shed 6 bases, J shed 5 bases, and the junction held 7 bases outside the gene matches. The CDR3 reads CASSRRTGGNEQYV. The CDR3 nucleotides are TGTGCCAGCAGCCGACGGACAGGGGGAAACGAGCAGTACGTC.

The chain is built from TRBV30 and TRBJ2-5, with D unclear. CDR1 is GTSNPN, CDR2 SVGIG, per germline (reference sequence). There are 11 residues in the CDR3. V lost 0 bases and J lost 3, with 2 bases in between. CDR3 amino acids: CAWSVEETQYF. The CDR3 bases are TGTGCCTGGAGTGTCGAAGAGACCCAGTACTTC.

This clonotype was counted a few times. This rearrangement joins TRBV3-1 to TRBJ1-5; the D is unclear. V gave up 6 bases and J gave up 7 bases, with 16 bases separating them. CDR3 size: 14 residues. Germline CDR1 and CDR2: LGHDT and YNNKEL (reference sequence). The CDR3 region is CASRGGGLGQPQHF. The CDR3 DNA reads as TGTGCCAGCAGGGGCGGCGGGTTAGGACAGCCCCAGCATTTT. Full variable domain (outside the CDR3, taken from reference TRBV3-1 and TRBJ1-5): DTAVSQTPKYLVTQMGNDKSIKCEQNLGHDTMYWYKQDSKKFLKIMFSYNNKELIINETVPNRFSPKSPDKAHLNLHINSLELGDSAVYFCASRGGGLGQPQHFGDGTRLSIL.

This clonotype was counted only a few times. This sequence joins TRBV6-2 or TRBV6-3 and TRBJ2-5; tentatively, D is TRBD1 or TRBD2 (5 bases each). With 4 bases removed from V and 5 bases from J, the gap between germline ends came to 17 bases. Germline V lookup: CDR1 MNHEY, CDR2 SVGEGT. The CDR3 totals 15 residues. CDR3 sequence (DNA): TGTGCCAGCAGTTTCCGGGGCCCCCGCTGGGAGACCCAGTACTTC. Translated: CASSFRGPRWETQYF.

This clonotype showed up many times. The genes are TRBV5-1 and TRBJ2-3; no firm D call. Between the trimmed V and J ends, which lost 0 bases and 4 bases, there was a span of 6 bases. In germline, CDR1 is SGHRS, CDR2 YFSETQ. This CDR3 comprises 13 residues. The CDR3 bases are TGCGCCAGCAGCTTGGGCATCGCAGATACGCAGTATTTT. Its translation is CASSLGIADTQYF. The whole variable domain, remainder taken from reference TRBV5-1 and TRBJ2-3, is KAGVTQTPRYLIKTRGQQVTLSCSPISGHRSVSWYQQTPGQGLQFLFEYFSETQRNKGNFPGRFSGRQFSNSRSEMNVSTLELGDSALYLCASSLGIADTQYFGPGTRLTVL.

The rearrangement uses TRBV7-8 and TRBJ2-1, with 9 positions matching TRBD1. The CDR3 extends over 15 amino acids. Trimming cost V 1 base and J 7 bases; bases outside gene matches: 5. In germline, CDR1 is SGHVS, CDR2 FQNEAQ. This CDR3 is CASSLVRDRENEQFF. For the CDR3, the DNA is TGTGCCAGCAGCTTAGTCCGGGACAGGGAGAATGAGCAGTTCTTC.